There are a few counts of the clone carrying this TCR beta chain. Its antigen is not identified. A second PCR of roughly 7 to 11 cycles used a sample-barcoded 5' primer and a J-beta primer mix. TCRdb called the 5' RACE reads again in MiXCR, with one record for every CDR3 protein. The data show 910,000 or so distinct CDR3 sequences, with just over 50% seen just once and roughly 23% held by the top ten. The data originate from a study of blood T cells in healthy people across ages. Findings and caveats of the study: Unsorted PBMCs ruled out conclusive naive versus antigen-experienced comparison. A greater number of naive CD4+ cells and higher diversity distinguished long-lived donors from aged donors. A roughly linear fall in TCR beta diversity per million T cells was seen with increasing age.

The CDR3 runs to 11 residues. The germline CDR1 and CDR2 sequences are MNHNS and SASEGT. This TCR derives from a woman aged 60-75 years in good health. This rearrangement joins TRBV6-1 to TRBJ2-7, with no clear D. The J call may be wrong; the DNA end is better matched by TRBJ2-5. Sequenced material: blood. In DNA form, the CDR3 reads TGTGCCAGCGTCCCCGGGGAGACCCAGTACTTC. Amino acids: CASVPGETQYF.